A single sample is the source of the 18 T cell receptor beta chains below, sequenced in a study of blood T cells in healthy people across ages (dated by TCRdb to about 2015). The library was generated by 5' RACE. TCRdb lists the instrument as Illumina HiSeq 2500. A second PCR of roughly 7 to 11 cycles was performed with a sample-barcoded 5' primer and a J-beta primer mix. Using fastp at Q25 and MiXCR, TCRdb reprocessed the public reads and kept productive beta chains. Under each unique CDR3 protein, matching rows form one entry showing the most common genes and DNA. The sample has roughly 800,000 distinct CDR3 sequences on record, about 25% of them singletons. The ten largest clonotypes hold around 3.6% of the sample. The sample was also linked to a second study, of T cells of mothers and their children.

The sample comprised blood. Receptor source: a boy aged 10-17 years in good health.

V is TRBV5-1 and J is TRBJ2-5, with a weak D call TRBD1 (6 bases). The germline CDR1 and CDR2 sequences are SGHRS and YFSETQ. The CDR3 length is 15 residues. Trimming removed 0 bases from V and 1 base from J, with 10 bases in between. The CDR3 protein is CASSLGEGGQETQYF. CDR3 sequence (DNA): TGCGCCAGCAGCTTGGGGGAAGGGGGCCAAGAGACCCAGTACTTC.

V is TRBV6-2 or TRBV6-3 and J is TRBJ2-5; no clear D. This CDR3 is 11 amino acids long. Trimming cost V 3 bases and J 8 bases, with 7 bases left between them. Looked up from germline, CDR1 is MNHEY and CDR2 is SVGEGT. CDR3 sequence reads: CASSYGSTQYF. DNA of the CDR3: TGTGCCAGCAGTTATGGCTCAACCCAGTACTTC.

This clonotype was observed many times. The CDR3 loop reads CASSEGWDRSAKNIQYF. The CDR3 DNA follows: TGTGCCAGCAGTGAGGGGTGGGACAGGAGTGCCAAAAACATTCAGTACTTC. The chain carries TRBV6-1 and TRBJ2-4; 8 nucleotides align to TRBD1. The CDR3 contains 17 residues. The J segment lost 1 base and the V segment lost 3 bases, leaving 8 bases of the junction unmatched. Germline loops: CDR1 MNHNS, CDR2 SASEGT.

This clonotype appeared a few times. V usage is TRBV21-1 and J usage is TRBJ2-2; whether TRBD1, the table's D call, matches the DNA was not checked. TRBV21-1 is marked as a pseudogene. The CDR3 consists of 14 residues. CDR3 region: CASSGTENTGELFF. For the CDR3, the DNA is TGTGCCAGCAGTGGGACAGAGAACACCGGGGAGCTGTTTTTT.

A word on this clonotype: At one of its ends the junction is not consistent with the germline gene, which may arise from a read error. The rearrangement uses TRBV20-1 and TRBJ1-2, with 8 bases matching TRBD1. The CDR3 has 16 amino acids. CDR1 is DFQATT and CDR2 is SNEGSKA in the germline V gene (reference sequence). CDR3: CSATPALTGVNYGYTF. The CDR3 DNA reads TGTAGTGCTACACCAGCATTGACAGGGGTTAACTATGGCTACACCTTC.

This clonotype was counted at least ten times. V usage is TRBV29-1 and J usage is TRBJ1-3; unclear D gene. The CDR3 covers 11 residues. From germline, CDR1 is SQVTM and CDR2 ANQGSEA. V was pared by 2 bases and J by 7 bases, with 6 bases between. DNA for the CDR3: TGCAGCGTTGAAAGAGGGAACACCATATATTTT. This encodes CSVERGNTIYF.

The chain has TRBV6-2 or TRBV6-3 and TRBJ2-7; the D is unclear. Germline V gene lookup returns CDR1 MNHEY and CDR2 SVGEGT. The CDR3 is made up of 15 amino acids. V lost 2 bases and J 3 bases, leaving 14 bases between the germline ends. The CDR3 DNA follows: TGTGCCAGCAGTTACACGTCCCGAACCTACTACGAGCAGTACTTC. Encoded protein: CASSYTSRTYYEQYF.

This chain links TRBV28 with TRBJ2-7; 11 positions agree with TRBD2. CDR3 size: 17 residues. V dropped 5 bases and J dropped 3; count of bases not matched to a gene: 12. Germline V gene data show CDR1 as MDHEN and CDR2 as SYDVKM. The CDR3 here is CASSPSLAGGWRYEQYF. The CDR3 nucleotides are TGTGCCAGCAGTCCCTCCCTAGCGGGAGGTTGGCGCTACGAGCAGTACTTC.

J is TRBJ1-4 and V is TRBV28; TRBD1 agrees at 7 bases. The germline gives CDR1 MDHEN, CDR2 SYDVKM. The CDR3 length is 11 residues. Unmatched junction bases numbered 8, after V lost 6 bases and J lost 16 bases. CDR3 sequence reads: CASSAQGGTFF. CDR3 bases: TGTGCCAGCAGCGCCCAGGGGGGCACGTTTTTT.

This clonotype was detected only a few times. The gene calls are TRBV5-6 and TRBJ2-1; D is ambiguous. The CDR3 consists of 14 residues. CDR1 and CDR2 from the germline V gene are SGHDT and YYEEEE. V was shortened by 0 bases and J by 0 bases, with 4 bases between the two germline ends. The CDR3 here is CASSLVVSYNEQFF. CDR3 nucleotides: TGTGCCAGCAGCTTGGTCGTCTCCTACAATGAGCAGTTCTTC.

In DNA, the CDR3 is TGCAGTGCTAGCTTACTAGCGGGAGGTGATACGCAGTATTTT. Protein product: CSASLLAGGDTQYF. This chain connects TRBV20-1 to TRBJ2-3, with 12 bases lining up with TRBD2. The CDR3 is 14 amino acids. Germline assignment: CDR1 DFQATT and CDR2 SNEGSKA (reference sequence). V was pared by 3 bases and J by 6 bases, with 4 bases of the junction left unmatched.

Notes on this clonotype: One junction end does not reproduce the germline sequence, and a read error may be involved. The chain combines TRBV19 with TRBJ2-6; D is possibly TRBD1 (5 bases). The CDR3 is 15 amino acids. Germline V gene sequence: CDR1 LNHDA, CDR2 SQIVND (reference sequence). This CDR3 reads CASSRRSSGANVLPF. In nucleotides, the CDR3 is TGTGCCAGTAGCCGAAGAAGCTCTGGGGCCAACGTCCTTCCTTTC.

This chain connects TRBV7-3 to TRBJ2-1; TRBD2 is a possible D gene (7 bases). V was clipped by 1 base and J by 8 bases, with 12 bases between them. The germline V gene has CDR1 SGHTA and CDR2 FQGTGA. The CDR3 runs 14 residues. In nucleotides, the CDR3 is TGTGCCAGCAGCTTAAGTGGGGGGGCCTATGAGCAGTTCTTC. It encodes CASSLSGGAYEQFF.

This clonotype was observed a few times. This chain connects TRBV30 to TRBJ1-1; TRBD1 is a possible D gene (6 bases). The germline V gene encodes CDR1 GTSNPN and CDR2 SVGIG (reference sequence). The CDR3 length is 14 residues. Trimming removed 2 bases from V and 3 bases from J, with 13 bases in between. CDR3 in DNA: TGTGCCTGGAGTTTACAGGGCGGGGACACTGAAGCTTTCTTT. Amino acids: CAWSLQGGDTEAFF.

This clonotype was recorded a few times. The rearrangement joins TRBV5-1 to TRBJ2-1; D is perhaps TRBD1 (5 bases). The ends were cut back, 2 bases at V and 4 bases at J, with 22 bases in the middle. Germline V gene sequence: CDR1 SGHRS, CDR2 YFSETQ. This CDR3 has 18 amino acids. DNA for the CDR3: TGCGCCAGCAGCTTTAAGGGCGCAGGGTTTTATGAATACAATGAGCAGTTCTTC. Translation gives CASSFKGAGFYEYNEQFF.

V and J are TRBV20-1 and TRBJ2-5; TRBD1 matches at 7 bases. CDR1 and CDR2 from the germline V gene are DFQATT and SNEGSKA (reference sequence). V was clipped by 2 bases and J by 1 base; unmatched bases: 7. This CDR3 spans 15 amino acids. DNA of the CDR3: TGCAGTGCTAGACAAAAAGGGACAGTCCAAGAGACCCAGTACTTC. Its translation is CSARQKGTVQETQYF.

This clonotype was seen ten or more times. The chain uses TRBV20-1 and TRBJ2-1, with TRBD1 as a possible D gene (5 bases). The CDR3 runs to 14 residues. CDR1 is DFQATT and CDR2 is SNEGSKA in the germline V gene (reference sequence). Trimming pared 3 bases from V and 9 bases from J, leaving 18 bases between. The CDR3 region is CSASPQGGVGEQFF. In nucleotides, the CDR3 is TGCAGTGCTAGTCCGCAGGGTGGGGTCGGTGAGCAGTTCTTC.

This clonotype was recorded a few times. The chain links TRBV12-3 or TRBV12-4 to TRBJ2-5; 7 bases are a match to TRBD1. The CDR3 extends over 15 amino acids. Trimming took 5 bases from V and 0 from J; bases not matched to a gene: 6. The CDR3: CASSHPQGDQETQYF. CDR3 DNA sequence: TGTGCCAGCAGTCATCCCCAGGGGGACCAAGAGACCCAGTACTTC.